A single sample gave rise to the 8 T cell receptor beta chains below, sequenced in a study of T cell responses to AZD1222 COVID-19 vaccine. Clones were read by immunoSEQ multiplex PCR, and TCRdb kept only the in-frame ones, dropping some. In the table there are about 180,000 clones, around nine tenths of which are singletons. The source material was peripheral blood, sampled 28 days after the second AZD1222 dose. Source of these receptors: an adult who received the AZD1222 COVID-19 vaccine.

The V and J genes are TRBV5-1 and TRBJ2-3, with unresolved D. CDR1 and CDR2 (germline): SGHRS, YFSETQ. V gave up 3 bases and J gave up 2 bases, with 13 bases separating them. The CDR3 loop spans 15 amino acids. The CDR3 region is CASSSTSGLTDTQYF. The CDR3 bases are TGCGCCAGCAGCTCGACCTCCGGGCTCACAGATACGCAGTATTTT.

The chain is built from TRBV12-3 or TRBV12-4 and TRBJ1-4; D remains unclear. The length of the CDR3 is 13 residues. The ends were cut back, 1 base at V and 5 bases at J, with 5 bases in the middle. The chain's CDR3 is CASSLGVNEKLFF. The CDR3 DNA is TGTGCCAGCAGTTTAGGAGTGAATGAAAAACTGTTTTTT.

This clone was counted only a few times. CDR3: CASSVAGTTNYGYTF. CDR3 bases: TGTGCCAGCAGCGTAGCTGGCACAACTAACTATGGCTACACCTTC. The chain uses TRBV9 and TRBJ1-2; D gene ambiguous. CDR3 length: 15 residues. V shed 0 bases and J shed 0 bases, with 9 bases lying between them. In germline, CDR1 is SGDLS, CDR2 YYNGEE.

CDR3 in amino acids: CSVGDYEQYF. The CDR3 nucleotides are TGCAGCGTCGGGGACTACGAGCAGTACTTC. This chain connects TRBV29-1 to TRBJ2-7; a weak D match, TRBD2 (5 bases). CDR3 length: 10 amino acids. Deletions cut 6 bases from V and 3 bases from J, with 6 bases between. In germline, CDR1 is SQVTM, CDR2 ANQGSEA.

The rearrangement links TRBV6-5 to TRBJ1-2; 8 bases match TRBD1. This CDR3 has 15 amino acids. Per germline, CDR1 MNHEY and CDR2 SVGAGI. Trimming removed 6 bases from V and 4 bases from J; junction bases left unmatched: 10. CDR3 DNA: TGTGCCAGCAGCCCATATTCAGGGGGCGGCTATGGCTACACCTTC. This codes for CASSPYSGGGYGYTF.

CDR3 sequence reads: CAISEPTVGPGGYTF. The CDR3 DNA sequence: TGTGCCATCAGTGAACCGACAGTAGGCCCAGGGGGCTACACCTTC. The chain employs TRBV10-3 and TRBJ1-2; D is perhaps TRBD1 (5 bases). The ends were cut back, 3 bases at V and 8 bases at J, with 19 bases in the middle. The CDR3 is 15 amino acids. Germline V gene data show CDR1 as ENHRY and CDR2 as SYGVKD.

The chain combines TRBV5-5 with TRBJ1-1, with 9 bases identical to TRBD1. CDR1 is SGHKS and CDR2 is YYEKEE in the germline V gene (reference sequence). The J segment lost 12 bases and the V segment lost 4 bases, leaving 10 bases of the junction unmatched. The CDR3 is 13 amino acids. The chain's CDR3 is CASSHRGPGATFF. The CDR3 nucleotides are TGTGCCAGCAGCCACAGGGGGCCAGGAGCAACTTTCTTT. Full variable domain (outside the CDR3, taken from reference TRBV5-5 and TRBJ1-1): DAGVTQSPTHLIKTRGQQVTLRCSPISGHKSVSWYQQVLGQGPQFIFQYYEKEERGRGNFPDRFSARQFPNYSSELNVNALLLGDSALYLCASSHRGPGATFFGQGTRLTVV.

This chain uses TRBV5-8 with TRBJ2-2, with D possibly called TRBD1 or TRBD2 (5 bases each). V lost 3 bases and J lost 4, with 10 bases in between. The CDR3 runs 14 residues. Germline assignment: CDR1 SGHTS and CDR2 YDEGEE. The CDR3 DNA reads as TGTGCCAGCAGCTCGGGGCAGGGCACCGGGGAGCTGTTTTTT. This encodes CASSSGQGTGELFF. The entire variable domain, with the rest obtained from reference TRBV5-8 and TRBJ2-2, is as follows: EAGVTQSPTHLIKTRGQQATLRCSPISGHTSVYWYQQALGLGLQFLLWYDEGEERNRGNFPPRFSGRQFPNYSSELNVNALELEDSALYLCASSSGQGTGELFFGEGSRLTVL.